Listed below are T cell receptor beta chains from one sample, sequenced in a study of T cell responses to AZD1222 COVID-19 vaccine. Clones were sequenced by immunoSEQ multiplex PCR, and TCRdb holds only the in-frame ones, with some missing. The sample lists approximately 120,000 clones; about 89% were seen once. The specimen comprised peripheral blood, sampled on day 0 of AZD1222 vaccination. All receptors derive from an adult in good health. The CDR3 runs from the conserved cysteine through the conserved F or W. Each record gives: D gene, V gene, clone size, CDR3 length, J gene, CDR3 DNA, CDR3 protein. The D gene is left open where the match is weak. The size field is filled for only some rows; it gives once, few, many or a size class.

d_gene: -
v_gene: TRBV5-1
abundance: -
len: 15
j_gene: TRBJ1-1
CDR3nt: TGCGCCAGCAGCTCCTCCGGGGGCGAAGGCACTGAAGCTTTCTTT
CDR3aa: CASSSSGGEGTEAFF

d_gene: -
v_gene: TRBV24-1
abundance: -
len: 15
j_gene: TRBJ1-2
CDR3nt: TGTGCCACCAGTGATCCATCTAGCCCCGGAGGTGGCTACACCTTC
CDR3aa: CATSDPSSPGGGYTF

d_gene: -
v_gene: TRBV18
abundance: -
len: 14
j_gene: TRBJ1-1
CDR3nt: TGTGCCAGCTCACCGAAGGCTACCAACACTGAAGCTTTCTTT
CDR3aa: CASSPKATNTEAFF

d_gene: -
v_gene: TRBV10-3
abundance: -
len: 15
j_gene: TRBJ2-3
CDR3nt: TGTGCCATCAGTGATGAAGTTAGGAGCACAGATACGCAGTATTTT
CDR3aa: CAISDEVRSTDTQYF

d_gene: -
v_gene: TRBV3-1/TRBV3-2
abundance: once
len: 14
j_gene: TRBJ2-5
CDR3nt: TGTGCCAGCAGCCCCGACCAGGTGAGGGAGACCCAGTACTTC
CDR3aa: CASSPDQVRETQYF

d_gene: -
v_gene: TRBV5-1
abundance: -
len: 13
j_gene: TRBJ1-2
CDR3nt: TGCGCCAGCAGCTTGGCCGGGACAAGCGGCTACACCTTC
CDR3aa: CASSLAGTSGYTF

d_gene: TRBD2
v_gene: TRBV11-2
abundance: -
len: 14
j_gene: TRBJ2-1
CDR3nt: TGTGCCAGCAGGGCTAGCGGGGGCCCTTTTGAGCAGTTCTTC
CDR3aa: CASRASGGPFEQFF

d_gene: TRBD1
v_gene: TRBV6-1
abundance: -
len: 14
j_gene: TRBJ1-2
CDR3nt: TGTGCCAGCAGTGACGGACAGGGGGCCAAAGGCTACACCTTC
CDR3aa: CASSDGQGAKGYTF

d_gene: -
v_gene: TRBV7-9
abundance: -
len: 15
j_gene: TRBJ1-1
CDR3nt: TGTGCCAGCAGCCCCGGAGTCGGTGACAACACTGAAGCTTTCTTT
CDR3aa: CASSPGVGDNTEAFF

d_gene: -
v_gene: TRBV2
abundance: -
len: 14
j_gene: TRBJ1-3
CDR3nt: TGTGCCAGCAGCGCGGGGGGCTCTGGAAACACCATATATTTT
CDR3aa: CASSAGGSGNTIYF

d_gene: TRBD1
v_gene: TRBV24-1
abundance: -
len: 17
j_gene: TRBJ1-5
CDR3nt: TGTGCCACCAGTGATATAAGGACAGGCGGGGTGAGGCAGCCCCAGCATTTT
CDR3aa: CATSDIRTGGVRQPQHF

d_gene: TRBD2
v_gene: TRBV28
abundance: once
len: 16
j_gene: TRBJ2-7
CDR3nt: TGTGCCAGCAGTTTACCCACTAGCGGGGGGACCTACGAGCAGTACTTC
CDR3aa: CASSLPTSGGTYEQYF

d_gene: -
v_gene: TRBV7-9
abundance: few
len: 19
j_gene: TRBJ1-2
CDR3nt: TGTGCCAGCAGCTTAGGAATGGGGGCCGGTCTCAGGTTTAACTATGGCTACACCTTC
CDR3aa: CASSLGMGAGLRFNYGYTF

d_gene: -
v_gene: TRBV18
abundance: -
len: 11
j_gene: TRBJ2-5
CDR3nt: TGTGCCAGCTCCCGAGGGGAGACCCAGTACTTC
CDR3aa: CASSRGETQYF

d_gene: -
v_gene: TRBV5-1
abundance: -
len: 13
j_gene: TRBJ1-2
CDR3nt: TGCGCCAGCAGCTTATTATCGGATTATGGCTACACCTTC
CDR3aa: CASSLLSDYGYTF

d_gene: -
v_gene: TRBV10-3
abundance: -
len: 12
j_gene: TRBJ1-2
CDR3nt: TGTGCCATCAGTGATCAGGGTCGGGGCTACACCTTC
CDR3aa: CAISDQGRGYTF

d_gene: -
v_gene: TRBV9
abundance: -
len: 15
j_gene: TRBJ1-4
CDR3nt: TGTGCCAGCAGCGAGGGGGGCAATTTCGGTGAAAAACTGTTTTTT
CDR3aa: CASSEGGNFGEKLFF

d_gene: TRBD2
v_gene: TRBV7-3
abundance: -
len: 16
j_gene: TRBJ2-1
CDR3nt: TGTGCCAGCAGCTTAACTCGGGAGGGGCCCTACAATGAGCAGTTCTTC
CDR3aa: CASSLTREGPYNEQFF

d_gene: TRBD1
v_gene: TRBV7-9
abundance: once
len: 15
j_gene: TRBJ2-1
CDR3nt: TGTGCCAGCAGCCAGACAGGGACCTACAAGAATGAGCAGTTCTTC
CDR3aa: CASSQTGTYKNEQFF

d_gene: TRBD1
v_gene: TRBV6-4
abundance: -
len: 14
j_gene: TRBJ1-1
CDR3nt: TGTGCCAGCAGCCTGGACAGGGGGAGCACTGAAGCTTTCTTT
CDR3aa: CASSLDRGSTEAFF

d_gene: -
v_gene: TRBV10-3
abundance: -
len: 12
j_gene: TRBJ1-2
CDR3nt: TGTGCCATCAGTGCTGGGACCTATGGCTACACCTTC
CDR3aa: CAISAGTYGYTF

d_gene: -
v_gene: TRBV5-1
abundance: -
len: 14
j_gene: TRBJ1-4
CDR3nt: TGCGCCAGCAGCCCGGACCGAGGAAGTGAAAAACTGTTTTTT
CDR3aa: CASSPDRGSEKLFF